Listed below are T cell receptor beta chains from one sample, sequenced in a study of preoperative IRX-2 immunotherapy in early breast cancer. Here immunoSEQ multiplex PCR was the method, and the copy in TCRdb shows in-frame clones only, minus some. Of some 99,000 clones detected, roughly 88% appear once; the ten largest clones hold roughly 2%. The input for sequencing was tumor tissue, taken after IRX-2 immunotherapy. These receptor sequences come from a human donor with breast cancer. Both conserved end residues are part of each CDR3. D genes are given only for firm matches. Size is omitted from some rows. Given values are once, few, many or a class for expanded clones.

J gene: TRBJ2-3
clone size: -
CDR3 length: 16
D gene: TRBD1
V gene: TRBV18
CDR3 protein: CASSPEGAQGTDTQYF
CDR3 DNA: TGTGCCAGCTCACCAGAGGGGGCGCAGGGCACAGATACGCAGTATTTT

J gene: TRBJ1-3
clone size: few
CDR3 length: 14
D gene: -
V gene: TRBV5-1
CDR3 protein: CASSPEVSGNTIYF
CDR3 DNA: TGCGCCAGCAGCCCGGAGGTCTCTGGAAACACCATATATTTT

J gene: TRBJ1-1
clone size: -
CDR3 length: 14
D gene: TRBD1
V gene: TRBV28
CDR3 protein: CASSLEGASTEAFF
CDR3 DNA: TGTGCCAGCAGTTTGGAGGGGGCTAGCACTGAAGCTTTCTTT

J gene: TRBJ2-1
clone size: -
CDR3 length: 17
D gene: TRBD2
V gene: TRBV19
CDR3 protein: CASSTNPGLAGVNEQFF
CDR3 DNA: TGTGCCAGTAGTACCAATCCGGGACTAGCGGGGGTCAATGAGCAGTTCTTC

J gene: TRBJ1-1
clone size: -
CDR3 length: 16
D gene: TRBD1
V gene: TRBV9
CDR3 protein: CASRRDRGVKNTEAFF
CDR3 DNA: TGTGCCAGCAGGAGGGACAGGGGGGTAAAGAACACTGAAGCTTTCTTT

J gene: TRBJ2-1
clone size: -
CDR3 length: 15
D gene: TRBD2
V gene: TRBV6-8
CDR3 protein: CASSGIAGGYNEQFF
CDR3 DNA: TGTGCCAGCAGTGGGATAGCGGGAGGGTACAATGAGCAGTTCTTC

J gene: TRBJ2-1
clone size: -
CDR3 length: 13
D gene: -
V gene: TRBV7-1
CDR3 protein: CASSGTNYNEQFF
CDR3 DNA: TGTGCCAGCAGCGGGACCAACTACAATGAGCAGTTCTTC

J gene: TRBJ2-7
clone size: -
CDR3 length: 16
D gene: -
V gene: TRBV10-3
CDR3 protein: CAISESEGGPSYEQYF
CDR3 DNA: TGTGCCATCAGTGAGTCGGAGGGGGGGCCCTCCTACGAGCAGTACTTC

J gene: TRBJ2-7
clone size: once
CDR3 length: 12
D gene: -
V gene: TRBV29-1
CDR3 protein: CSVEGQDYEQYF
CDR3 DNA: TGCAGCGTTGAAGGACAAGACTACGAGCAGTACTTC

J gene: TRBJ2-3
clone size: -
CDR3 length: 17
D gene: -
V gene: TRBV7-1
CDR3 protein: CASSLPPRIPSTDTQYF
CDR3 DNA: TGTGCCAGCAGCTTACCGCCCCGGATCCCTAGCACAGATACGCAGTATTTT

J gene: TRBJ1-2
clone size: -
CDR3 length: 14
D gene: -
V gene: TRBV18
CDR3 protein: CASSPRAVGYGYTF
CDR3 DNA: TGTGCCAGCTCACCAAGAGCCGTTGGGTATGGCTACACCTTC

J gene: TRBJ1-4
clone size: -
CDR3 length: 11
D gene: -
V gene: TRBV19
CDR3 protein: CASSSNEKLFF
CDR3 DNA: TGTGCCAGTAGTTCTAATGAAAAACTGTTTTTT

J gene: TRBJ2-3
clone size: -
CDR3 length: 13
D gene: -
V gene: TRBV18
CDR3 protein: CASSPDSQDTQYF
CDR3 DNA: TGTGCCAGCTCACCGGACAGTCAAGATACGCAGTATTTT

J gene: TRBJ1-2
clone size: -
CDR3 length: 13
D gene: -
V gene: TRBV28
CDR3 protein: CASSPQIVYGYTF
CDR3 DNA: TGTGCCAGCAGTCCCCAGATTGTGTATGGCTACACCTTC

J gene: TRBJ1-1
clone size: -
CDR3 length: 12
D gene: -
V gene: TRBV18
CDR3 protein: CASSPRQAEAFF
CDR3 DNA: TGTGCCAGCTCACCCCGACAGGCTGAAGCTTTCTTT

J gene: TRBJ1-2
clone size: once
CDR3 length: 15
D gene: -
V gene: TRBV15
CDR3 protein: CATSPLGTSSGGYTF
CDR3 DNA: TGTGCCACCAGCCCATTGGGGACCTCCAGCGGTGGCTACACCTTC

J gene: TRBJ2-2
clone size: -
CDR3 length: 15
D gene: TRBD2
V gene: TRBV5-1
CDR3 protein: CASSLVTSGSTELFF
CDR3 DNA: TGCGCCAGCAGCTTGGTTACTAGCGGGTCCACGGAACTGTTTTTT

J gene: TRBJ1-2
clone size: -
CDR3 length: 14
D gene: -
V gene: TRBV6-8
CDR3 protein: CASKTTGGNQGYTF
CDR3 DNA: TGTGCCAGCAAAACCACGGGGGGGAATCAGGGCTACACCTTC

J gene: TRBJ1-6
clone size: -
CDR3 length: 14
D gene: -
V gene: TRBV29-1
CDR3 protein: CSVEDLRTDSPLHF
CDR3 DNA: TGCAGCGTTGAAGATCTCCGGACCGATTCACCCCTCCACTTT

J gene: TRBJ2-7
clone size: few
CDR3 length: 15
D gene: -
V gene: TRBV6-8
CDR3 protein: CASSYSTARTYEQYF
CDR3 DNA: TGTGCCAGCAGTTACTCGACGGCTCGGACCTACGAGCAGTACTTC

J gene: TRBJ1-1
clone size: -
CDR3 length: 16
D gene: TRBD1
V gene: TRBV7-4
CDR3 protein: CASSSRTGGAQTEAFF
CDR3 DNA: TGTGCCAGCAGTTCACGGACAGGGGGCGCACAGACTGAAGCTTTCTTT

J gene: TRBJ2-7
clone size: once
CDR3 length: 14
D gene: -
V gene: TRBV5-1
CDR3 protein: CASSLVQGLYEQYF
CDR3 DNA: TGCGCCAGCAGCTTGGTACAGGGCCTCTACGAGCAGTACTTC

J gene: TRBJ2-7
clone size: few
CDR3 length: 17
D gene: TRBD2
V gene: TRBV11-3
CDR3 protein: CASSLTSGGPSSYEQYF
CDR3 DNA: TGTGCCAGCAGCTTGACTAGCGGGGGCCCTAGCTCCTACGAGCAGTACTTC

J gene: TRBJ1-1
clone size: -
CDR3 length: 14
D gene: TRBD1
V gene: TRBV6-8
CDR3 protein: CAISFDRGSTEAFF
CDR3 DNA: TGTGCCATCAGTTTTGACAGGGGGAGCACTGAAGCTTTCTTT

J gene: TRBJ2-3
clone size: -
CDR3 length: 15
D gene: -
V gene: TRBV18
CDR3 protein: CASSRGEVATDTQYF
CDR3 DNA: TGTGCCAGCTCACGAGGGGAGGTAGCAACAGATACGCAGTATTTT

J gene: TRBJ1-1
clone size: once
CDR3 length: 13
D gene: -
V gene: TRBV28
CDR3 protein: CASRDMGNTEAFF
CDR3 DNA: TGTGCCAGCAGGGATATGGGAAACACTGAAGCTTTCTTT

J gene: TRBJ2-1
clone size: once
CDR3 length: 16
D gene: -
V gene: TRBV28
CDR3 protein: CASSSLSRGSYNEQFF
CDR3 DNA: TGTGCCAGCAGTTCCCTCTCCCGTGGGAGCTACAATGAGCAGTTCTTC

J gene: TRBJ2-5
clone size: -
CDR3 length: 15
D gene: -
V gene: TRBV7-1
CDR3 protein: CASSLTGTLKETQYF
CDR3 DNA: TGTGCTAGCAGCTTAACCGGGACTCTGAAGGAGACCCAGTACTTC

J gene: TRBJ1-5
clone size: -
CDR3 length: 14
D gene: -
V gene: TRBV10-1
CDR3 protein: CASSANRSNQPQHF
CDR3 DNA: TGCGCCAGCAGTGCAAACAGGTCCAATCAGCCCCAGCATTTT

J gene: TRBJ1-3
clone size: -
CDR3 length: 15
D gene: TRBD1
V gene: TRBV19
CDR3 protein: CASSTQGQSGNTIYF
CDR3 DNA: TGTGCCAGTAGTACCCAGGGACAGTCTGGAAACACCATATATTTT

J gene: TRBJ2-1
clone size: -
CDR3 length: 17
D gene: TRBD2
V gene: TRBV15
CDR3 protein: CATSRDPTSGLYNEQFF
CDR3 DNA: TGTGCCACCAGCAGAGATCCGACTAGCGGGCTCTACAATGAGCAGTTCTTC

J gene: TRBJ1-5
clone size: few
CDR3 length: 16
D gene: -
V gene: TRBV6-1
CDR3 protein: CAISEGRGVGNQPQHF
CDR3 DNA: TGTGCCATCAGTGAAGGGAGGGGGGTTGGCAATCAGCCCCAGCATTTT

J gene: TRBJ2-3
clone size: -
CDR3 length: 16
D gene: -
V gene: TRBV6-8
CDR3 protein: CASSAYPPESTDTQYF
CDR3 DNA: TGTGCCAGCAGTGCCTACCCTCCCGAAAGCACAGATACGCAGTATTTT

J gene: TRBJ2-7
clone size: -
CDR3 length: 16
D gene: TRBD2
V gene: TRBV7-1
CDR3 protein: CASSGGLAGGGYEQYF
CDR3 DNA: TGTGCCAGCAGCGGCGGACTAGCGGGAGGAGGCTACGAGCAGTACTTC

J gene: TRBJ2-7
clone size: -
CDR3 length: 13
D gene: -
V gene: TRBV19
CDR3 protein: CATLGTSSYEQYF
CDR3 DNA: TGTGCCACCTTGGGGACATCGTCCTACGAGCAGTACTTC